The 21 T cell receptor beta chains listed next were all sequenced from one sample in a study of blood T cell repertoires in COVID-19. Profiled with immunoSEQ multiplex PCR; TCRdb holds only in-frame clones, not every one. The sample shows around 200,000 clones, about 90% of them seen only once. Sequencing used PBMCs or T cells enriched from blood (not recorded which). Receptors were obtained from a woman aged 45-65 years in a cohort exposed to, infected with or recovered from COVID-19 (not recorded which).

The chain employs TRBV3-1 (or the pseudogene TRBV3-2) and TRBJ2-5, with TRBD1 identical over 7 bases. Germline V gene sequence: CDR1 LGHDT, CDR2 YNNKEL (reference sequence). This CDR3 is built from 14 residues. Trimming removed 6 bases from V and 2 bases from J; junction bases left unmatched: 6. CDR3 region: CASRSGQEQETQYF. CDR3 nucleotide sequence: TGTGCCAGCAGGTCCGGACAGGAACAAGAGACCCAGTACTTC.

The CDR3 DNA reads TGTGCCAGCAGTTTATGGGGACAGACAAATAGAGAAAAACTGTTTTTT. Translation gives CASSLWGQTNREKLFF. The chain has TRBV28 and TRBJ1-4, with TRBD1 identical over 7 bases. With V trimmed by 0 bases and J by 8 bases, 9 bases remained unmatched. CDR3 length: 16 residues. CDR1 and CDR2 from the germline V gene are MDHEN and SYDVKM.

This clone was seen only once. J is TRBJ1-2 and V is TRBV2; no reliable D call. The CDR3 is 14 amino acids. The ends were cut back, 2 bases at V and 7 bases at J, with 14 bases in the middle. Germline assignment: CDR1 SNHLY and CDR2 FYNNEI. The CDR3 loop reads CASSESLAGSGYTF. The CDR3 bases are TGTGCCAGCAGTGAAAGTTTAGCGGGATCTGGCTACACCTTC. The full variable domain, in which reference TRBV2 and TRBJ1-2 provide the parts outside the CDR3, is EPEVTQTPSHQVTQMGQEVILRCVPISNHLYFYWYRQILGQKVEFLVSFYNNEISEKSEIFDDQFSVERPDGSNFTLKIRSTKLEDSAMYFCASSESLAGSGYTFGSGTRLTVV.

The genes are TRBV18 and TRBJ1-2; 8 nucleotides agree with TRBD1. With V trimmed by 3 bases and J by 5 bases, 8 bases remained unmatched. Looked up from germline, CDR1 is KGHSH and CDR2 is LQKENI. The CDR3 contains 15 residues. CDR3 residues: CASSPSGTGPYGYTF. CDR3 nucleotide sequence: TGTGCCAGCTCACCCTCCGGGACAGGACCGTATGGCTACACCTTC.

The V and J genes are TRBV7-9 and TRBJ2-3; 12 nucleotides align to TRBD1. CDR1 and CDR2 (germline): SEHNR, FQNEAQ (reference sequence). V lost 1 base to trimming and J lost 3 bases; unmatched junction nucleotides: 11. There are 19 residues in the CDR3. The CDR3 protein is CASSLGGTGTGGKTDTQYF. DNA for the CDR3: TGTGCCAGCAGCTTAGGCGGTACGGGGACAGGGGGCAAGACAGATACGCAGTATTTT.

This clone has a single count. The V gene is TRBV21-1, the J gene TRBJ2-1; whether TRBD2, the table's D call, matches the DNA was not checked. TRBV21-1 represents a pseudogene. This CDR3 region has 16 residues. The CDR3 reads CASSKASGGSYNEQFF. CDR3 sequence (DNA): TGTGCCAGCAGCAAAGCTAGCGGGGGCTCCTACAATGAGCAGTTCTTC.

The chain uses TRBV6-6 and TRBJ1-4; 7 nucleotides match TRBD1. The CDR3 is 14 residues long. From germline, CDR1 is MNHNY and CDR2 SVGAGI (reference sequence). With 5 bases clipped from V and 8 bases from J, the junction kept 8 bases outside the gene matches. Here the CDR3 reads CASSQGQMKEKLFF. CDR3 DNA: TGTGCCAGCAGTCAGGGACAGATGAAGGAAAAACTGTTTTTT.

This chain joins TRBV10-2 and TRBJ1-2; the D gene is possibly TRBD1 (6 bases). Germline CDR1 reads WSHSY; CDR2 reads SAAADI. The V end was cut by 4 bases, the J end by 4 bases, with 13 bases between. CDR3 length: 14 amino acids. CDR3 sequence reads: CASSVSTGSYGYTF. The CDR3 DNA reads as TGCGCCAGCAGTGTTTCGACAGGCTCCTATGGCTACACCTTC.

This chain connects TRBV5-1 to TRBJ1-1; D is ambiguous. This CDR3 has 13 residues. Per germline, CDR1 SGHRS and CDR2 YFSETQ. V lost 4 bases and J 8 bases, leaving 15 bases between the germline ends. CDR3 nucleotide sequence: TGCGCCAGCAGCCCCCACCGGGAGGGAGAAGCTTTCTTT. Its protein is CASSPHREGEAFF.

V is TRBV19 and J is TRBJ2-4; tentative D call: TRBD1 (7 bases). Trimming took 3 bases from V and 3 from J, leaving 18 bases between them. The length of the CDR3 is 17 residues. Germline V gene lookup returns CDR1 LNHDA and CDR2 SQIVND (reference sequence). CDR3 bases: TGTGCCAGTAGTATGGGGGGACAGCTTTTGGTCAAAAACATTCAGTACTTC. It codes for CASSMGGQLLVKNIQYF. The full variable domain, completed using reference TRBV19 and TRBJ2-4, is DGGITQSPKYLFRKEGQNVTLSCEQNLNHDAMYWYRQDPGQGLRLIYYSQIVNDFQKGDIAEGYSVSREKKESFPLTVTSAQKNPTAFYLCASSMGGQLLVKNIQYFGAGTRLSVL.

V is TRBV30 and J is TRBJ1-1, with D possibly TRBD1 on 6 matching bases. The CDR3 totals 12 residues. Germline CDR1 GTSNPN, CDR2 SVGIG (reference sequence). V gave up 7 bases and J gave up 8 bases, with 17 bases separating them. CDR3 loop: CAYQRLGTEAFF. In nucleotides, the CDR3 is TGTGCCTACCAAAGACTGGGGACAGAAGCTTTCTTT. The full variable domain, completed using reference TRBV30 and TRBJ1-1, is SQTIHQWPATLVQPVGSPLSLECTVEGTSNPNLYWYRQAAGRGLQLLFYSVGIGQISSEVPQNLSASRPQDRQFILSSKKLLLSDSGFYLCAYQRLGTEAFFGQGTRLTVV.

The V gene is TRBV4-3, the J gene TRBJ1-1; tentatively, D is TRBD1 (6 bases). Germline assignment: CDR1 LGHNA and CDR2 YSLEER. Trimming pared 0 bases from V and 0 bases from J, leaving 14 bases between. CDR3 length equals 17 residues. The DNA for the CDR3 is TGCGCCAGCAGCCAAGATAGGGCAGGGGACATGAACACTGAAGCTTTCTTT. It is translated as CASSQDRAGDMNTEAFF.

This clone came up once. The chain uses TRBV6-2 or TRBV6-3 and TRBJ2-3; 11 positions match TRBD2. The CDR3 length is 15 residues. Germline CDR1 and CDR2: MNHEY and SVGEGT. Unmatched junction bases numbered 5, after V lost 6 bases and J lost 3 bases. This CDR3 is CASSLGLAGTDTQYF. CDR3 sequence (DNA): TGTGCCAGCAGCCTCGGACTAGCGGGTACAGATACGCAGTATTTT.

This rearrangement joins TRBV3-1 (or the pseudogene TRBV3-2) to TRBJ2-3; TRBD2 matches 14 bases. This CDR3 spans 14 amino acids. The germline gives CDR1 LGHDT, CDR2 YNNKEL (reference sequence). Trimming removed 4 bases from V and 8 bases from J; junction bases left unmatched: 2. DNA of the CDR3: TGTGCCAGCAGCCGCGGGACTAGCGGGGGTACGCAGTATTTT. Translation gives CASSRGTSGGTQYF.

This chain links TRBV7-9 with TRBJ2-1; TRBD2 matches 11 bases. The CDR3 runs to 14 residues. The germline CDR1 and CDR2 sequences are SEHNR and FQNEAQ (reference sequence). V was pared by 5 bases and J by 7 bases, with 4 bases of the junction left unmatched. The CDR3 reads CASSVLAGANEQFF. CDR3 in DNA: TGTGCCAGCAGCGTACTAGCGGGGGCTAATGAGCAGTTCTTC.

This chain uses TRBV5-1 with TRBJ2-6; D might be TRBD1 (6 bases). Germline V gene sequence: CDR1 SGHRS, CDR2 YFSETQ. Trimming left V 3 bases short and J 3 bases short, with 10 bases between. The CDR3 is 15 amino acids. The CDR3 region has the DNA TGCGCCAGCAGCTCGACAGGTGGTGGGGCCAACGTCCTGACTTTC. This gives the protein CASSSTGGGANVLTF.

The V and J genes are TRBV28 and TRBJ1-6; D gene uncertain. CDR1 is MDHEN and CDR2 is SYDVKM in the germline V gene. There are 14 residues in the CDR3. V lost 3 bases and J 7 bases, leaving 10 bases between the germline ends. CDR3 in amino acids: CASSFAHRNSPLHF. The CDR3 nucleotides read TGTGCCAGCAGTTTCGCACATCGAAATTCACCCCTCCACTTT.

The rearrangement links TRBV5-5 to TRBJ2-7; D perhaps matches TRBD1 (5 bases). Germline lookup yields CDR1 SGHKS and CDR2 YYEKEE (reference sequence). With 1 base removed from V and 2 bases from J, the gap between germline ends came to 22 bases. This CDR3 comprises 18 residues. The CDR3 loop reads CASSLSRNGPQGAYEQYF. CDR3 DNA sequence: TGTGCCAGCAGCTTGTCCCGAAACGGGCCTCAAGGGGCCTACGAGCAGTACTTC. The variable domain in full, completed from reference TRBV5-5 and TRBJ2-7, reads DAGVTQSPTHLIKTRGQQVTLRCSPISGHKSVSWYQQVLGQGPQFIFQYYEKEERGRGNFPDRFSARQFPNYSSELNVNALLLGDSALYLCASSLSRNGPQGAYEQYFGPGTRLTVT.

V usage is TRBV27 and J usage is TRBJ1-6; D uncertain. The CDR3 is 17 residues long. Germline CDR1 MNHEY, CDR2 SMNVEV (reference sequence). Trimming took off 1 base at V and 0 bases at J, with 10 bases between the two ends. CDR3 amino acids: CASSLYGQSSYNSPLHF. CDR3 in DNA: TGTGCCAGCAGTTTATATGGGCAGAGCTCCTATAATTCACCCCTCCACTTT.

The rearrangement uses TRBV6-5 and TRBJ2-7, with a weak D call TRBD2 (7 bases). The germline CDR1 and CDR2 sequences are MNHEY and SVGAGI. The CDR3 has 16 amino acids. Trimming shortened V by 2 bases and J by 3 bases, and 17 bases separated the two germline ends. CDR3 residues: CASSYRGHGGIYEQYF. The CDR3 DNA is TGTGCCAGCAGTTACCGGGGACACGGGGGGATCTACGAGCAGTACTTC.

CDR3 bases: TGTGCCAGCAGCTCGCCGGGACTAGCGGAATACAATGAGCAGTTCTTC. Its translation is CASSSPGLAEYNEQFF. J is TRBJ2-1 and V is TRBV5-4; 11 nucleotides match TRBD2. Trimming at V came to 3 bases and at J to 4 bases, leaving 6 bases not matched to a gene. Germline lookup yields CDR1 SGHNT and CDR2 YYREEE (reference sequence). The CDR3 consists of 16 residues.